This T cell receptor beta chain was sequenced during a study of T cell repertoires in cytomegalovirus infection. In the study overall: It was the public TCR beta signatures that indicated both CMV infection and matching HLA type.

Ten or more counts support this clonotype. Its specificity is unknown. Study-wide results and limits: The study found HLA-C-restricted CMV-specific TCR beta clonotypes dominating the ex vivo response. Carriage of CMV together with the relevant HLA was identifiable through cumulative public TCR beta family frequency.

TCRdb used MiXCR to reprocess the reads, holding one entry per CDR3 protein. The sample gives about 440,000 distinct CDR3 sequences, around 32% of which show up once; around 15% is in the top ten. V lost 3 bases, J lost 5 bases, and 3 bases stayed unmatched. The CDR3 extends over 14 amino acids. Germline loops: CDR1 SGHTA, CDR2 FQGNSA. Sequences were obtained from PBMCs. V usage is TRBV7-2 and J usage is TRBJ2-1; TRBD2 agrees at 8 bases. The TCR sequence derives from a human donor in good health (CMV status not recorded). Some clones in this sample may be carry-over from other donors' samples. The CDR3 DNA is TGTGCCAGCAGCTTTGAAGCGGGGGACAATGAGCAGTTCTTC. This encodes CASSFEAGDNEQFF.